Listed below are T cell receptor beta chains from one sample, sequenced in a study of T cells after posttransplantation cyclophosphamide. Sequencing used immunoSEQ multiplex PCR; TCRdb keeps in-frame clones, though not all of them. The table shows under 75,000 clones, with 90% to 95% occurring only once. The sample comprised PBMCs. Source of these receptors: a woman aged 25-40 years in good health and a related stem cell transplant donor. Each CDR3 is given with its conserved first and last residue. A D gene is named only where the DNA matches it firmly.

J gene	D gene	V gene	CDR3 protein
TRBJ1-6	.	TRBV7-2	CASSSGGWRNSPLHF
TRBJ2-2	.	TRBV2	CASIFTGGELFF
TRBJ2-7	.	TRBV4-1	CASSQDTAYEQYF
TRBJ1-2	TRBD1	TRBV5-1	CASSLTGQPYGYTF
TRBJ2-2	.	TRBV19	CASRDSEFQVNTGELFF
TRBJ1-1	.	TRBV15	CATSRDRGDGEAFF
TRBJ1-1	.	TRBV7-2	CASRSGAEAFF
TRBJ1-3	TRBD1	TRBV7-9	CASSRGTGSGNTIYF
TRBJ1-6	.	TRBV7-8	CASSLVRTGNSPLHF
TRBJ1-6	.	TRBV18	CASSFAQGSDNSPLHF
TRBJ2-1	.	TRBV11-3	CASSLGSAYNEQFF
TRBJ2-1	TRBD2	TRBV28	CASSLWSLAGGPGEQFF
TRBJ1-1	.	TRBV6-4	CASSVFRGTEAFF
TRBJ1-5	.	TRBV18	CASSLSTLNSNQPQHF
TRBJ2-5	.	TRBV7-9	CASSPGQETQYF
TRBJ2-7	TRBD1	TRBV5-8	CASRDRGLIYEQYF
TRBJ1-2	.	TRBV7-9	CASSIQSTVGYTF
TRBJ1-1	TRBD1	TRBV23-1	CASSLRDRNTEAFF
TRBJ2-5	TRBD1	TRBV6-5	CASSYSRDRAQTQYF
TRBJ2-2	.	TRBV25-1	CASSAGVNTGELFF
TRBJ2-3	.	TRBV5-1	CASSFQARQATDTQYF
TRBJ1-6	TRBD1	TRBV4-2	CASSHRTGEGNSPLHF
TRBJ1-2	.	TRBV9	CASSVGDLSGGYTF
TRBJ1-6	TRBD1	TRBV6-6	CASSYVRGLDSPLHF
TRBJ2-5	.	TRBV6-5	CASSYFGQETQYF
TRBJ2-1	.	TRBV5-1	CASSLLPGQVNNEQFF